These 21 T cell receptor beta chains share one sample of origin, sequenced in a study of blood T cell repertoires in COVID-19. Using immunoSEQ multiplex PCR, the repertoire was profiled, and TCRdb retains in-frame clones only, with some absent. In the table there are roughly 300,000 clones, around 85% of which are singletons. Sequencing used PBMCs or T cells enriched from blood (not recorded which). The receptors derive from a woman aged 45-59 years who had recovered from COVID-19.

The chain is built from TRBV7-2 and TRBJ1-5; no reliable D call. The CDR3 spans 15 residues. V was clipped by 0 bases and J by 1 base, with 7 bases between them. Per the germline V gene, CDR1 is SGHTA and CDR2 is FQGNSA. The chain's CDR3 is CASSLAAGSNQPQHF. CDR3 nucleotide sequence: TGTGCCAGCAGCTTAGCGGCGGGGAGCAATCAGCCCCAGCATTTT.

The chain combines TRBV18 with TRBJ2-2; D is possibly TRBD1 (6 bases). This CDR3 region has 16 residues. Germline V gives CDR1 KGHSH, CDR2 LQKENI. V shed 3 bases and J shed 1 base, with 12 bases lying between them. In nucleotides, the CDR3 is TGTGCCAGCTCACCTCGTGGGGGCCAGAACACCGGGGAGCTGTTTTTT. It encodes CASSPRGGQNTGELFF.

This clone showed up just a few times. The chain carries TRBV20-1 and TRBJ1-5, with D possibly matching TRBD1 (6 bases). Looked up from germline, CDR1 is DFQATT and CDR2 is SNEGSKA (reference sequence). With 3 bases removed from V and 5 bases from J, the gap between germline ends came to 14 bases. This CDR3 is 14 amino acids long. The CDR3 loop reads CSASFRGRDQPQHF. The CDR3 DNA follows: TGCAGTGCTAGTTTCAGGGGACGGGATCAGCCCCAGCATTTT.

The genes are TRBV4-1 and TRBJ2-7; possibly TRBD1 for D (6 bases). This CDR3 comprises 14 residues. With 4 bases removed from V and 2 bases from J, the gap between germline ends came to 12 bases. Germline assignment: CDR1 MGHRA and CDR2 YSYEKL. CDR3 residues: CASSRGGQPYEQYF. CDR3 sequence (DNA): TGCGCCAGCAGCCGGGGTGGACAGCCCTACGAGCAGTACTTC.

Concerning this clone: At one end the junction does not follow the germline gene, possibly because of a read error. This chain uses TRBV7-9 with TRBJ1-1, with a weak D call TRBD1 (5 bases). Germline-derived CDR1 and CDR2 are SEHNR and FQNEAQ (reference sequence). The CDR3 consists of 15 residues. Written as DNA, the CDR3 is TGTGCCAGCAACTTAAAACCTCAGGGTTACACTGAAGCTTTCTTT. Translation gives CASNLKPQGYTEAFF.

The chain uses TRBV7-2 and TRBJ2-1, with 9 nucleotides matching TRBD2. The CDR3 sequence is 16 residues long. Losses at the gene ends were 4 bases for V and 8 bases for J; bases not matched to a gene: 12. Germline V gives CDR1 SGHTA, CDR2 FQGNSA. The CDR3 coding sequence is TGTGCCAGCAGCTCCCCAACGGGCGGGAGGGTCTATGAGCAGTTCTTC. Its protein is CASSSPTGGRVYEQFF.

The CDR3 reads CASSLITYNEQFF. The CDR3 DNA follows: TGTGCCAGCAGTTTAATAACCTACAATGAGCAGTTCTTC. The chain uses TRBV11-2 and TRBJ2-1; D is undetermined. The CDR3 covers 13 residues. The germline CDR1 and CDR2 sequences are SGHAT and FQNNGV. V lost 6 bases and J 2 bases, leaving 8 bases between the germline ends.

The genes are TRBV25-1 and TRBJ1-1; 9 bases are shared with TRBD1. This CDR3 has 15 amino acids. The J segment lost 2 bases and the V segment lost 9 bases, leaving 10 bases of the junction unmatched. Per germline, CDR1 MGHDK and CDR2 SYGVNS. CDR3 in DNA: TGTGCCAGGTGGGACAGGGAAGGGGCTAACACTGAAGCTTTCTTT. Protein sequence: CARWDREGANTEAFF.

V usage is TRBV28 and J usage is TRBJ1-5; 9 bases map to TRBD1. The CDR3 consists of 16 residues. Germline loops: CDR1 MDHEN, CDR2 SYDVKM. The V gene end was trimmed by 6 bases and the J gene end by 3 bases; junction bases not matched to a gene: 9. The CDR3, as DNA: TGTGCCAGCAGCCTAGACGGACAGGGGATCAATCAGCCCCAGCATTTT. The encoded protein is CASSLDGQGINQPQHF.

The V gene is TRBV7-6, the J gene TRBJ1-2; D is unresolved. Germline assignment: CDR1 SGHVS and CDR2 FNYEAQ. CDR3 length equals 14 residues. Deletions cut 1 base from V and 4 bases from J, with 10 bases between. The DNA for the CDR3 is TGTGCCAGCAGCTTAGGCGTCACCTCCTATGGCTACACCTTC. Amino acid sequence: CASSLGVTSYGYTF. Full variable domain (missing parts from reference TRBV7-6 and TRBJ1-2): GAGVSQSPRYKVTKRGQDVALRCDPISGHVSLYWYRQALGQGPEFLTYFNYEAQQDKSGLPNDRFSAERPEGSISTLTIQRTEQRDSAMYRCASSLGVTSYGYTFGSGTRLTVV.

V and J are TRBV25-1 and TRBJ2-5; a possible D gene is TRBD1 (5 bases). V was trimmed by 3 bases and J by 4 bases, leaving 21 bases between them. The CDR3 spans 17 residues. Looked up from germline, CDR1 is MGHDK and CDR2 is SYGVNS. The CDR3 loop reads CASSDPSGKGRRETQYF. The CDR3 bases are TGTGCCAGCAGTGACCCTTCGGGCAAGGGGCGGCGAGAGACCCAGTACTTC.

This chain joins TRBV19 and TRBJ2-6; D remains unclear. Trimming pared 2 bases from V and 2 bases from J, leaving 4 bases between. The germline gives CDR1 LNHDA, CDR2 SQIVND (reference sequence). This CDR3 is 14 amino acids long. The CDR3 region is CASSIRAGANVLTF. The CDR3 region has the DNA TGTGCCAGTAGTATAAGAGCTGGGGCCAACGTCCTGACTTTC.

This clone has more than one count but fewer than ten. The rearrangement uses TRBV5-4 and TRBJ2-7, with D perhaps TRBD2 (6 bases). This CDR3 comprises 14 residues. Germline CDR1 reads SGHNT; CDR2 reads YYREEE (reference sequence). Between the trimmed V and J ends, which lost 0 bases and 6 bases, there was a span of 13 bases. CDR3 loop: CASSLEPFGGEQYF. The CDR3 nucleotides are TGTGCCAGCAGCTTGGAACCATTCGGGGGCGAGCAGTACTTC.

This clone was detected only once. J is TRBJ2-1 and V is TRBV5-4; 11 nucleotides align to TRBD1. Trimming at V came to 5 bases and at J to 7 bases, leaving 11 bases not matched to a gene. The germline gives CDR1 SGHNT, CDR2 YYREEE (reference sequence). The CDR3 is 16 residues long. CDR3 DNA sequence: TGTGCCAGCAGTCCAAGCGGGACAGGGGGGACGAATGAGCAGTTCTTC. Residues: CASSPSGTGGTNEQFF.

The chain employs TRBV4-2 and TRBJ2-5, with TRBD1 matching 9 bases. J was trimmed by 1 base and V by 3 bases; bases with no gene match: 6. Looked up from germline, CDR1 is LGHNA and CDR2 is YNFKEQ. The CDR3 runs 16 residues. The CDR3 spells CASSQDGTGPQETQYF. As DNA, the CDR3 is TGTGCCAGCAGCCAGGATGGGACAGGGCCCCAAGAGACCCAGTACTTC.

This clone was seen only a few times. The chain combines TRBV14 with TRBJ1-6; D uncertain. This CDR3 contains 17 residues. In germline, CDR1 is SGHDN, CDR2 FVKESK. Trimming removed 1 base from V and 9 bases from J, with 19 bases in between. The chain's CDR3 is CASSQGQVGDMGSPLHF. CDR3 nucleotide sequence: TGTGCCAGCAGCCAAGGCCAGGTGGGAGACATGGGTTCACCCCTCCACTTT.

The gene calls are TRBV11-1 and TRBJ2-2; a possible D gene is TRBD1 (5 bases). Trimming left V 2 bases short and J 9 bases short, with 16 bases between. The CDR3 is made up of 15 amino acids. Germline lookup yields CDR1 SGHAT and CDR2 FQDESV (reference sequence). The CDR3 bases are TGTGCCAGCAGCTTAACGGTCAGGGAACACCGGGAGCTGTTTTTT. Its protein product is CASSLTVREHRELFF.

This chain connects TRBV11-2 to TRBJ2-2, with D perhaps matching TRBD1 (5 bases). The germline CDR1 and CDR2 sequences are SGHAT and FQNNGV. The CDR3 spans 16 residues. The ends were cut back, 1 base at V and 1 base at J, with 10 bases in the middle. CDR3 loop: CASSLGTKLNTGELFF. CDR3 bases: TGTGCCAGCAGCTTAGGGACAAAACTGAACACCGGGGAGCTGTTTTTT.

The chain joins TRBV6-5 to TRBJ2-5; TRBD2 is a possible D gene (5 bases). Germline V gives CDR1 MNHEY, CDR2 SVGAGI. Trimming removed 0 bases at V and 7 bases at J, with 12 bases between. The CDR3 is made up of 14 amino acids. Here the CDR3 reads CASSYSQFRGTQYF. The CDR3 coding sequence is TGTGCCAGCAGTTACTCACAGTTCCGGGGGACCCAGTACTTC.

The sample holds one count of this clone. This specimen includes other DNA sequences encoding the same CDR3. V gene TRBV10-3 combines with J gene TRBJ2-7; D possibly corresponds to TRBD1 (6 bases). V was trimmed by 3 bases and J by 3 bases, leaving 6 bases between them. Germline V gene lookup returns CDR1 ENHRY and CDR2 SYGVKD. The CDR3 has 12 amino acids. The CDR3: CAISDRGYEQYF. The CDR3 DNA reads as TGTGCCATCAGTGACAGGGGCTACGAGCAGTACTTC.

J is TRBJ2-4 and V is TRBV30, with 11 bases matching TRBD2. V shed 3 bases and J 0 bases; nucleotides not matched to a gene: 7. Looked up from germline, CDR1 is GTSNPN and CDR2 is SVGIG (reference sequence). This CDR3 region has 17 residues. The CDR3 nucleotides are TGTGCCTGGAGCGGGACTAGCGGAGACCTAGCCAAAAACATTCAGTACTTC. It is translated as CAWSGTSGDLAKNIQYF. Combining the CDR3 with reference TRBV30 and TRBJ2-4 gives the whole variable domain SQTIHQWPATLVQPVGSPLSLECTVEGTSNPNLYWYRQAAGRGLQLLFYSVGIGQISSEVPQNLSASRPQDRQFILSSKKLLLSDSGFYLCAWSGTSGDLAKNIQYFGAGTRLSVL.